The clone carrying this TCR beta chain has a handful of counts. Its target is unknown. This entry is derived from a study of T cells after yellow fever vaccination. General study results and limits: Re-detected after boosting: most primary clones, around 96% of CD4 and roughly 90% of CD8.

The CDR3 totals 14 residues. J was trimmed by 1 base and V by 7 bases; bases with no gene match: 7. Germline V lookup: CDR1 MDHEN, CDR2 SYDVKM. TCRdb re-analysed the 5' RACE reads in MiXCR, keeping a single row per CDR3 protein. The top ten clones hold under 15% of a sample with 500,000 to 650,000 distinct CDR3 sequences, roughly 12% of them seen once. The V call is TRBV28, the J call TRBJ2-7, with 7 bases matching TRBD1. The receptor was isolated from a man aged 30 to 45 who received the YFV17D yellow fever vaccine. The material sequenced was PBMCs, taken on the day of the yellow fever booster vaccination. CDR3 in DNA: TGTGCCAGCATCGGACCGGGACAGTCCTACGAGCAGTACTTC. This translates into CASIGPGQSYEQYF.